This T cell receptor beta chain is drawn from a study of blood T cells in healthy people across ages. About this clonotype itself: Its matching antigen is unknown.

CDR1 and CDR2 (germline): SGHVS, FQNEAQ. Trimming took off 6 bases at V and 0 bases at J, with 11 bases between the two ends. The CDR3 runs to 14 residues. A J-beta primer mix and a sample-barcoded 5' primer were used in a second PCR of about 7 to 12 cycles. Using its own MiXCR run on the 5' RACE reads, TCRdb lists one record per CDR3 protein. Of 800,000 to 950,000 distinct CDR3 sequences in the sample, roughly 50% were seen once. The study, taken as a whole, reports: Any conclusive comparison of naive versus antigen-experienced cells was prevented by using unsorted PBMCs.

The chain uses TRBV7-8 and TRBJ2-5; the D is unclear. What was sequenced was blood. This clonotype originated in a man aged 25-45 years in good health. The CDR3 loop is CASRPLKYQETQYF. The CDR3 DNA follows: TGTGCCAGCAGACCCCTCAAGTACCAAGAGACCCAGTACTTC.